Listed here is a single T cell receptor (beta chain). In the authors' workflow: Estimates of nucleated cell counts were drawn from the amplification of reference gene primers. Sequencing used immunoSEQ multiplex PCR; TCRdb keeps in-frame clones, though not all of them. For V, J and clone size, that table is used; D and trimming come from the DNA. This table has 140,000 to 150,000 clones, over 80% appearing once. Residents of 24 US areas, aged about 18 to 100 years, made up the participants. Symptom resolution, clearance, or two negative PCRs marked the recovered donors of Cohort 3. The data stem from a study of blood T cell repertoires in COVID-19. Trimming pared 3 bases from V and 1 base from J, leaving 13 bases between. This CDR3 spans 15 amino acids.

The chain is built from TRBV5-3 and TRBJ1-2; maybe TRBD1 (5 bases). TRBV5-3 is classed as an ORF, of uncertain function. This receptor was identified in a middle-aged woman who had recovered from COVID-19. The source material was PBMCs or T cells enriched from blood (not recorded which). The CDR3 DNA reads TGTGCCAGAAGCTCCCGGGACTCCTTTAACTATGGCTACACCTTC. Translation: CARSSRDSFNYGYTF.